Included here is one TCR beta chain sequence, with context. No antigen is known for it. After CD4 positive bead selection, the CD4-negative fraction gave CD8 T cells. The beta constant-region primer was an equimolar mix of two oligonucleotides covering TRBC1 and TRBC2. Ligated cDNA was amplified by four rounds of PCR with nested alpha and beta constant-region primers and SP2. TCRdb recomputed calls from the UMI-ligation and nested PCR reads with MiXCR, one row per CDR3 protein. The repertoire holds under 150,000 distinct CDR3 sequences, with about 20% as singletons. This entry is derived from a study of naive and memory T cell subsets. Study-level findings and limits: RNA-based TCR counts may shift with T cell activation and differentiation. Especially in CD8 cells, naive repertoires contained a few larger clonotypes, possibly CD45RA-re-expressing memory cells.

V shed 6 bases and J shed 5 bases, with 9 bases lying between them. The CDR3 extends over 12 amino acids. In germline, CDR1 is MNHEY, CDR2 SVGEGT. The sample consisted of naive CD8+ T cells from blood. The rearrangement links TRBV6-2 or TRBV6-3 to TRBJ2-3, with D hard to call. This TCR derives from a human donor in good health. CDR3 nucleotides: TGTGCCAGCAGCCGTTCGGGAGATACGCAGTATTTT. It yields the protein CASSRSGDTQYF.